Sequencing of this T cell receptor beta chain was carried out in a study of identical twins (dated by TCRdb to 2016 to 2017). As for the study more broadly: The study deep-sequenced TCR alpha and beta repertoires from monozygotic twins, unrelated adults of various ages and cord blood to test whether fetal clonotypes persist. To rule out contamination, the twin experiments were replicated at different times with different library preparation protocols. The study at large found these results: Compared with coincidental sharing between unrelated individuals, out-of-frame TCR alpha sequences shared between twins showed an excess of sequences with low generation probability. Invariant T cells such as MAIT and iNKT could partly confound zero-insertion analyses, though diverse VJ usage argued against this for most clonotypes. Excess twin sharing in beta out-of-frame sequences was weaker because fewer shared sequences lowered the signal-to-noise ratio. Abundant cord blood beta clonotypes had fewer insertions, young adult naive repertoires showed a similar but weaker trend, and memory repertoires showed no such trend. Because the same donors could not be followed over many years, the conclusions depended on cross-sectional statistical analysis. In monozygotic twins, out-of-frame TCR alpha sharing was systematically underestimated by recombination models, although the models agreed with sharing between unrelated individuals.

The CDR3 runs 15 residues from the cysteine to the phenylalanine. Just the 45-base CDR3 DNA is kept, in frame starting at base 1. Germline trimming amounts to 6 bases on V and 2 bases on J, with 8 as the count of junction bases outside the gene matches. Via the germline V gene, CDR1 is SGDLS and CDR2 YYNGEE. Libraries were prepared through 5' RACE. Sequencing took place on an Illumina HiSeq 2000. A universal primer binding site was introduced by template switching, and a unique molecular identifier was present in the final cDNA, enabling accurate counting of TCR cDNA molecules. Specific primers in the conserved constant-segment region were used to synthesize first-strand cDNA for TCR alpha and beta chains. To control for contamination, each cDNA library was double barcoded with a SMART-Mk sample barcode plus Illumina barcodes. TruSeq adapter sequences along with Illumina sample barcodes were introduced in two successive PCR steps. TCR alpha and beta cDNA libraries were sequenced on the Illumina HiSeq platform with custom primers. The paper's data handling went like this. Unique molecular identifiers were extracted from raw reads with MiGEC, and CDR3 positions were determined with MiXCR. For each individual, recombination models were inferred using an EM algorithm with the repgenHMM and IGoR tools. Shared clonotypes were analyzed with the tcR package in R, and sharing was normalized by the product of cloneset sizes. Out-of-frame nonproductive sequences were analyzed to study raw recombination free of thymic and clonal selection effects. TCRdb itself trimmed the public reads at Q25 with fastp, ran MiXCR and retained productive beta chains. Rows with a matching CDR3 protein are joined into one entry that keeps the most common DNA and genes. TCRdb, rather than the study authors, made the V and J calls. This sample lists about 720,000 distinct CDR3 sequences; 8.6% were detected once. Together, the top ten hold 0.98% of the sample.

The sample holds a few counts of this clonotype. Its antigen is still unknown. Base-call qualities are not available, and no considerably larger clone is one nucleotide away. Every donor was a healthy Caucasian. The twin cohort consisted of three pairs of female monozygotic twins, all aged roughly 18 to 30 years. Peripheral blood mononuclear cells were used as the source from which RNA for TCR libraries was isolated. The same data also went into a second study, on yellow fever vaccine responses in identical twins. Looking at the second paper: The authors reported that the T cell response to vaccination in identical twins appeared partly convergent and partly personalized. In identical twins, the study followed T cell clones that responded to the vaccine with precision.

This chain is built from TRBV9 and TRBJ2-3, and 8 junctional nucleotides match TRBD2. The sequence was obtained from a woman under 30 in good health. The sequencing sample was made of PBMCs. This receptor carries the CDR3 CASTPGGASTDTQYF. The nucleotide sequence reads as follows: TGTGCCAGCACGCCCGGGGGGGCCTCCACAGATACGCAGTATTTT.